This TCR beta chain was recorded in a study of T cell responses to AZD1222 COVID-19 vaccine. Study results and limitations: Just a handful of AZD1222 recipients were seropositive at baseline. The donor cohort was predominantly white British with a female majority, and clonal diversity may have been underestimated.

Trimming pared 7 bases from V and 5 bases from J, leaving 12 bases between. Germline assignment: CDR1 MNHEY and CDR2 SMNVEV (reference sequence). This CDR3 is 13 amino acids long. The protocol was immunoSEQ multiplex PCR, while the TCRdb copy is restricted to in-frame clones and leaves out a portion. The sample lists about 160,000 clones; 90% to 95% were seen once. This clone was detected only once. Its specificity is not known. This chain joins TRBV27 and TRBJ1-5; D unclear. Sample: peripheral blood, taken 28 days after the second AZD1222 dose. The receptor comes from an adult who received the AZD1222 COVID-19 vaccine. CDR3 protein: CASTDSPDQPQHF. In DNA, the CDR3 is TGTGCCAGCACTGACTCACCGGATCAGCCCCAGCATTTT.